This T cell receptor (beta chain) originates from a study of stem cell transplantation in POMP-related autoinflammatory disease (dated by TCRdb to about 2021). Background for the entire study: It was hypothesized that MHC class I-dependent CD8+ T-cell differentiation and positive selection are impaired by defective thymoproteasomes, resulting in skewing of the TRB repertoire. Prior to transplant, the patients had skewing toward CD4+ naive T cells, low CD8+ T-cell proportions, and reduced T-cell cytokine secretion. The effect of POMP deficiency on T-cell receptor beta repertoire diversity and CDR3 characteristics was assessed using high-throughput TRB sequencing. The paper as a whole reports these results and caveats: Across all analyzed T-cell subsets, PRAID patients tended toward lower TRB diversity and higher clonality. In PRAID patients, the trend toward increased clonality and lower diversity reached statistical significance only for regulatory T cells. The number of unique TRB V-J gene pairings was restricted in PRAID patients.

With regard to this clone: The antigen this receptor binds is unknown. No base qualities exist here, and no much larger clone lies one base off it.

The library was built by means of the immunoSEQ multiplex PCR assay. The original methods were these. Shannon entropy, which takes clonal size distribution into account, was used to quantify repertoire diversity. The Gini-Simpson index (Simpson_1-D) was used to measure inequality in clonotype distribution. In TCRdb, the immuneACCESS table is reduced to in-frame sequences with V and J assigned. These tables do not hold every clone; where another copy was compared, an unresolved V gene accounts for under half, and the others remain unexplained. Clone size and V and J calls were adopted from that table, with D and trimming inferred from the DNA. This sample lists more than 25,000 clones; approximately 86% were detected once. The ten biggest clones cover roughly 0.7% of the sample. Trimming removed 2 bases from V and 0 bases from J, leaving 18 bases between the germline ends. Measured from the cysteine to the phenylalanine, the CDR3 is 18 residues long. The sequence is cut down to CDR3 DNA, 54 bases in frame from base 1. CDR1 and CDR2, per the germline V gene, are MNHNS and SASEGT.

The label giving this sample's time point can be read as: before hematopoietic stem cell transplant. PRAID featured prominent immunodeficiency alongside autoinflammation. Prior to TRB sequencing, T-cell subsets (conventional T cells, CD8+ T cells, regulatory T cells, T follicular helper cells) were sorted. Specimen: CD4+ T cells from PBMCs, collected before stem cell transplantation. This clonotype originated in a human donor with POMP-related autoinflammation and immune dysregulation (PRAID). The chain uses TRBV6-1 and TRBJ2-3; the D segment is perhaps TRBD1 or TRBD2, each sharing 5 matched bases. The DNA sequence is given as TGTGCCAGCAGTGAAAGGGCCCCGGGACGCTCTAGCACAGATACGCAGTATTTT. Protein translation: CASSERAPGRSSTDTQYF.